What follows is one T cell receptor (beta chain) and its context. Its antigen is unknown. Per-nucleotide qualities are absent, and no much larger clonotype sits a single base away. Library creation used the immunoSEQ multiplex PCR assay. What TCRdb holds here is the immuneACCESS table cut down to in-frame rearrangements. Part of the clones is not present; checked against another copy, under half of the missing clones reflect an unresolved V gene, and the others are unexplained. For this sample there are 150,000 to 200,000 clones; roughly 91% appear just once. The ten largest clones add up to around 1.5% of the sample. The CDR3 starts with the cysteine, ends with the phenylalanine, and has 17 residues. Only CDR3 DNA remains: 51 bases, in frame from the first base. V lost 1 base and J lost 1 base, and the count of bases not matched to a germline gene is 6. The germline V gene sets CDR1 to KGHSH and CDR2 to LQKENI.

The data belong to a study of control samples from healthy donors and cancer patients (dated by TCRdb to 2020 to 2022). The chain uses TRBV18 and TRBJ2-5; 10 junctional bases match TRBD2. The sample taken for sequencing was blood. The clonotype comes from a woman aged 30 to 39 in good health. The DNA sequence reads TGTGCCAGCTCACCACAGGGGGGACTAGCGCGCCAAGAGACCCAGTACTTC. Translation gives CASSPQGGLARQETQYF.